This record covers a single T cell receptor (beta chain). The germline CDR1 and CDR2 sequences are SGHNT and YYREEE (reference sequence). The CDR3 loop spans 14 amino acids. Trimming took 5 bases from V and 4 from J; bases not matched to a gene: 7. Ipilimumab, 1 mg/kg, started 14 to 28 days after autologous transplant. This record belongs to a study of ipilimumab plus nivolumab after autologous stem cell transplantation. The method was immunoSEQ multiplex PCR; TCRdb's version includes in-frame clones alone and lacks a portion of them. Of around 23,000 clones listed, roughly 70% were seen once; the top ten hold 23%.

This material consisted of PBMCs, taken in a trial of ipilimumab plus nivolumab as post-transplant consolidation. This chain links TRBV5-4 with TRBJ2-3, with 7 bases that match TRBD1. This TCR was recovered from a male donor with diffuse large B-cell lymphoma. Here the CDR3 reads CASSPPGQPDTQYF. The CDR3 nucleotides read TGTGCCAGCAGTCCTCCGGGACAGCCAGATACGCAGTATTTT.